This record looks at one T cell receptor beta chain sequence and its context. The PCR made use of 60 Vbeta and 13 Jbeta primers. Sequenced by immunoSEQ multiplex PCR; TCRdb stores in-frame clones only, minus some. The sample has about 190,000 clones; 78% are singletons. These data originate in a study of cytomegalovirus exposure and HLA in healthy donors. In the study overall: From about 179 million T cells, an earlier analysis saw 90 million to 130 million unique TCR beta sequences.

Germline-derived CDR1 and CDR2 are LGHNA and YSLEER. V was cut by 4 bases and J by 5 bases, with 12 bases left in between. The length of the CDR3 is 14 residues. Sample: PBMCs. The gene calls are TRBV4-3 and TRBJ2-1; the D gene is possibly TRBD1 (5 bases). The sequence came from a woman in her 30s in good health and CMV-seropositive. The CDR3 region has the DNA TGCGCCAGCAGCCGAGAAGGGGCCCACAATGAGCAGTTCTTC. This encodes CASSREGAHNEQFF.